This T cell receptor beta chain was identified during a study of T cell responses to AZD1222 COVID-19 vaccine. General study results and limits: It should be noted that donors were predominantly white British and more often female, and clonal diversity was possibly underestimated. Targeting of unmutated variant regions was reportedly seen in nearly half of spike-specific TCRs. It was only after the peak T cell response that any repertoires were sampled.

Data came from immunoSEQ multiplex PCR; TCRdb stores just in-frame clones and leaves some out. The table has roughly 140,000 clones, about 93% seen once. Concerning this clone: Its antigen is not known.

The CDR3 extends over 15 amino acids. Trimming removed 1 base from V and 1 base from J, with 10 bases in between. Germline CDR1 SGHTA, CDR2 FQGNSA. The V call is TRBV7-2, the J call TRBJ1-1, with D unresolved. The sequence was obtained from an adult in good health. Sequenced material: peripheral blood, taken on day 0 of AZD1222 vaccination. CDR3 residues: CASSLVDLANTEAFF. CDR3 DNA: TGTGCCAGCAGCTTAGTGGACCTTGCGAACACTGAAGCTTTCTTT.